Included here is one TCR beta chain sequence, with context. Trimming took 8 bases from V and 0 from J, leaving 14 bases between them. CDR1 and CDR2 (germline): MGHDK, SYGVNS. The CDR3 spans 14 residues. The data stem from a study of blood T cell repertoires in COVID-19. At the level of the study: Sources were T cells, B-cell-depleted T cells, or PBMCs; the material itself was cDNA or gDNA.

A COVID-19 case was met by exposed participants within 2 weeks before study entry. Only in-frame clones appear in the TCRdb table, and some are missing; sequencing was by immunoSEQ multiplex PCR. Seen here are 150,000 or so clones, roughly 84% observed once, and the top ten hold 5.8%. Sequencing used PBMCs or T cells enriched from blood (not recorded which). The chain combines TRBV25-1 with TRBJ2-7, with TRBD2 as a possible D gene (6 bases). This receptor was obtained from a woman aged 45 to 65 who had been exposed to COVID-19. This chain's CDR3 is CASHGAGSSYEQYF. CDR3 in DNA: TGTGCCAGCCATGGGGCGGGGTCCTCCTACGAGCAGTACTTC.